The source of this T cell receptor (beta chain) is a study of T cell responses to AZD1222 COVID-19 vaccine. Study observations and caveats: After two AZD1222 doses, spike-specific TCR breadth and depth rose versus day 0. Reportedly, close to half of spike-specific TCRs are directed against unmutated variant regions.

Measured with immunoSEQ multiplex PCR; TCRdb has only the in-frame clones, and not every one. The sample records about 130,000 clones, around 86% being singletons. The V and J ends lost 6 bases and 5 bases, in that order; junction bases with no gene match: 7. Per germline, CDR1 LNHDA and CDR2 SQIVND (reference sequence). The CDR3 covers 13 residues. On this clone itself: What it recognizes is unknown.

The receptor was derived from an adult in good health. Specimen: peripheral blood, collected on day 0 of AZD1222 vaccination. The rearrangement uses TRBV19 and TRBJ2-7; 7 nucleotides line up with TRBD1. The CDR3: CASSPRGSDEQYF. The CDR3 bases are TGTGCCAGTAGCCCCAGGGGGTCCGACGAGCAGTACTTC.